The sequence of this T cell receptor (beta chain) was determined in a study of blood T cell repertoires in COVID-19. Some clones are missing from TCRdb's copy, which holds only in-frame ones; the method was immunoSEQ multiplex PCR. The sample includes about 320,000 clones, 90% of them seen just once. Individuals drawn from under 30 US areas were roughly 18 to 100 years old. The CDR3 covers 14 residues. V shed 7 bases, J shed 5 bases, and the junction held 6 bases outside the gene matches. The germline V gene encodes CDR1 MGHDK and CDR2 SYGVNS. The specimen sequenced was PBMCs or T cells enriched from blood (not recorded which). The V gene is TRBV25-1, the J gene TRBJ2-7, with 12 bases fitting TRBD2. The TCR originated in a man in his 60s who had recovered from COVID-19. This CDR3 reads CASTSSGRVNEQYF. As DNA, the CDR3 is TGTGCCAGCACCTCTAGCGGGAGGGTTAACGAGCAGTACTTC.